A single sample is the source of the 8 T cell receptor beta chains below, sequenced in a study of blood T cell repertoires in COVID-19. Method: immunoSEQ multiplex PCR; TCRdb's copy keeps in-frame clones and lacks some. This table holds over 200,000 clones, over 70% found once. Material: peripheral blood. All receptors derive from a man in his forties with acute or convalescent COVID-19.

The gene calls are TRBV24-1 and TRBJ2-3; tentative D call: TRBD2 (5 bases). The germline V gene encodes CDR1 KGHDR and CDR2 SFDVKD. This CDR3 is built from 15 residues. V was cut by 3 bases and J by 0 bases, with 9 bases left in between. This CDR3 is CATSDSGSSTDTQYF. CDR3 nucleotide sequence: TGTGCCACCAGTGATAGCGGATCAAGCACAGATACGCAGTATTTT.

This clone was recorded only once. The V call is TRBV7-6, the J call TRBJ2-5; D gene unclear. The CDR3 covers 15 residues. V lost 5 bases and J lost 1, with 14 bases in between. Germline V CDR1 and CDR2: SGHVS, FNYEAQ. CDR3 region: CASSPVRLGQETQYF. CDR3 DNA sequence: TGTGCCAGCAGCCCTGTGAGGCTAGGCCAAGAGACCCAGTACTTC. The full variable domain, with the rest looked up from reference TRBV7-6 and TRBJ2-5, is GAGVSQSPRYKVTKRGQDVALRCDPISGHVSLYWYRQALGQGPEFLTYFNYEAQQDKSGLPNDRFSAERPEGSISTLTIQRTEQRDSAMYRCASSPVRLGQETQYFGPGTRLLVL.

CDR3 DNA sequence: TGTGCCAGCAGTTACCGGGGGGAGGGCAAAGCGGAGACCCAGTACTTC. This translates into CASSYRGEGKAETQYF. The rearrangement uses TRBV6-6 and TRBJ2-5; TRBD2 aligns across 7 bases. The CDR3 has 16 residues. From germline, CDR1 is MNHNY and CDR2 SVGAGI (reference sequence). The junction had 11 bases not matched to a gene; V was cut back by 2 bases and J by 5 bases.

The DNA of the CDR3 is TGCGCCAGCAGCTTAGAGGGAGACAATGAGCAGTTCTTC. This translates into CASSLEGDNEQFF. The V call is TRBV5-1, the J call TRBJ2-1; the D gene is possibly TRBD2 (5 bases). CDR3 length: 13 residues. CDR1 SGHRS and CDR2 YFSETQ come from the germline V gene. Trimming took off 2 bases at V and 5 bases at J, with 8 bases between the two ends.

The chain combines TRBV5-6 with TRBJ1-2; TRBD1 matches 11 bases. CDR1 and CDR2 from the germline V gene are SGHDT and YYEEEE. The junction had 13 bases not matched to a gene; V was cut back by 4 bases and J by 8 bases. The CDR3 is made up of 16 amino acids. CDR3 bases: TGTGCCAGCAGCCCCCTAGGACAGGGGGCGCGAAACGGCTACACCTTC. It encodes CASSPLGQGARNGYTF.

This clone appeared many times. The chain has TRBV19 and TRBJ1-2, with D possibly matching TRBD1 (6 bases). Germline V gene data show CDR1 as LNHDA and CDR2 as SQIVND (reference sequence). The CDR3 has 14 amino acids. V lost 6 bases and J 8 bases, leaving 19 bases between the germline ends. The CDR3 sequence is CASRPTGHLSGYTF. The CDR3, as DNA: TGTGCCAGTAGGCCTACGGGACATCTTAGCGGCTACACCTTC.

This rearrangement joins TRBV18 to TRBJ1-3, with 8 bases aligning to TRBD1. Per the germline V gene, CDR1 is KGHSH and CDR2 is LQKENI. This CDR3 comprises 17 residues. J was trimmed by 2 bases and V by 2 bases; bases with no gene match: 8. In DNA, the CDR3 is TGTGCCAGCTCACCAAGGTCAGGGGGCGATACTGGAAACACCATATATTTT. It is translated as CASSPRSGGDTGNTIYF.

The rearrangement joins TRBV6-5 to TRBJ1-1, with D uncertain. Germline CDR1 MNHEY, CDR2 SVGAGI. The CDR3 length is 11 residues. Trimming shortened V by 4 bases and J by 7 bases, and 7 bases separated the two germline ends. The CDR3: CASSSRVEAFF. The CDR3 nucleotides are TGTGCCAGCAGTTCCCGGGTTGAAGCTTTCTTT.